This entry lists 17 T cell receptor beta chains sequenced from one sample in a study of blood T cell repertoires in COVID-19 (dated by TCRdb to the early 2020s). Receptors were amplified or captured by the immunoSEQ multiplex PCR assay. The source is immuneACCESS, and TCRdb retained only in-frame sequences with V and J called. Part of the clones is not carried over; for the studies checked, unresolved V genes explain less than half of this, and the remainder is unexplained. The sample table records 150,000 to 200,000 clones; approximately 80% of these occur just once. 7% to 9% of the sample comes from the top ten. The material sequenced was peripheral blood. The source is a man aged 55-75 years with acute or convalescent COVID-19.

The chain combines TRBV12-3 or TRBV12-4 with TRBJ1-1; D is uncertain. V was shortened by 5 bases and J by 6 bases, with 10 bases between the two germline ends. The CDR3 is 12 amino acids. The DNA of the CDR3 is TGTGCCAGCAGTACGAGGTACGCTGAAGCTTTCTTT. Translation: CASSTRYAEAFF.

This clone was recorded once. The V gene is TRBV10-2, the J gene TRBJ2-1, with D perhaps TRBD2 (5 bases). V lost 7 bases, J lost 10 bases, and 14 bases lay in between. This CDR3 is built from 12 residues. The V gene's germline CDR1 is WSHSY and CDR2 SAAADI. CDR3 coding DNA: TGCGCCAGCAACCCCGGGGTGGGGGAGCAGTTCTTC. This gives the protein CASNPGVGEQFF.

This clone occurred a few times. The DNA for the CDR3 is TGTGCCAGCAGCTCCTACAGGGGTGAAAACACCGGGGAGCTGTTTTTT. It is translated as CASSSYRGENTGELFF. V usage is TRBV11-2 and J usage is TRBJ2-2; TRBD1 agrees at 7 bases. CDR1 SGHAT and CDR2 FQNNGV come from the germline V gene. The CDR3 is made up of 16 amino acids. Trimming at V came to 4 bases and at J to 2 bases, leaving 7 bases not matched to a gene.

V gene TRBV5-1 combines with J gene TRBJ1-1; D perhaps matches TRBD1 (6 bases). CDR3 length equals 14 residues. Germline values: CDR1 SGHRS, CDR2 YFSETQ. V lost 7 bases, J lost 1 base, and 14 bases lay in between. The CDR3 reads CASQSQGKNTEAFF. The DNA for the CDR3 is TGCGCCAGCCAGAGCCAGGGGAAGAACACTGAAGCTTTCTTT. The full variable domain, in which reference TRBV5-1 and TRBJ1-1 provide the parts outside the CDR3, is KAGVTQTPRYLIKTRGQQVTLSCSPISGHRSVSWYQQTPGQGLQFLFEYFSETQRNKGNFPGRFSGRQFSNSRSEMNVSTLELGDSALYLCASQSQGKNTEAFFGQGTRLTVV.

This clone was detected a few times. This chain uses TRBV21-1 with TRBJ2-1; the table names TRBD1, a call not compared with the DNA. TRBV21-1 is assigned pseudogene status. The CDR3 runs to 12 residues. The CDR3 region is CARYRDHNEQFF. The DNA of the CDR3 is TGTGCCAGGTACAGGGATCACAATGAGCAGTTCTTC.

This rearrangement joins TRBV12-3 or TRBV12-4 to TRBJ1-2, with 7 bases identical to TRBD1. CDR3 length equals 13 residues. Trimming took 7 bases from V and 4 from J; bases not matched to a gene: 6. The CDR3 is CASNVGQVYGYTF. The DNA for the CDR3 is TGTGCCAGCAATGTAGGACAGGTCTATGGCTACACCTTC.

V usage is TRBV10-3 and J usage is TRBJ2-2, with D perhaps TRBD2 (7 bases). The germline V gene encodes CDR1 ENHRY and CDR2 SYGVKD. Trimming pared 3 bases from V and 2 bases from J, leaving 10 bases between. This CDR3 spans 15 amino acids. CDR3 in DNA: TGTGCCATCAGTGAAGGGGGGGGAAACACCGGGGAGCTGTTTTTT. Its translation is CAISEGGGNTGELFF.

The CDR3 coding sequence is TGCGCCAGCAGCTGGTGGGACAGAAGCACCGGGGAGCTGTTTTTT. It specifies CASSWWDRSTGELFF. The J gene is TRBJ2-2, the V gene TRBV5-1, with TRBD1 identical over 7 bases. With V trimmed by 3 bases and J by 4 bases, 6 bases remained unmatched. The V gene's germline CDR1 is SGHRS and CDR2 YFSETQ. The CDR3 has 15 residues. The whole variable domain, filled in from reference TRBV5-1 and TRBJ2-2, reads KAGVTQTPRYLIKTRGQQVTLSCSPISGHRSVSWYQQTPGQGLQFLFEYFSETQRNKGNFPGRFSGRQFSNSRSEMNVSTLELGDSALYLCASSWWDRSTGELFFGEGSRLTVL.

The chain recombines TRBV15 with TRBJ1-2, with D possibly TRBD1 on 6 matching bases. The CDR3 is 18 amino acids. Germline V gene data show CDR1 as LNHNV and CDR2 as YYDKDF (reference sequence). Trimming took off 2 bases at V and 6 bases at J, with 25 bases between the two ends. The CDR3 DNA reads TGTGCCACCAGCAGAATGGGGCAGGGGTCAAAAATCGGTAATGGCTACACCTTC. Amino acids: CATSRMGQGSKIGNGYTF.

The V call is TRBV7-2, the J call TRBJ1-4, with a weak D call TRBD1 (5 bases). Deletions cut 1 base from V and 7 bases from J, with 13 bases between. The V gene's germline CDR1 is SGHTA and CDR2 FQGNSA. The length of the CDR3 is 15 residues. The CDR3 bases are TGTGCCAGCAGCTTAGTTGGGGGGGTGGGTGAAAAACTGTTTTTT. This gives the protein CASSLVGGVGEKLFF.

This sequence joins TRBV5-4 and TRBJ2-5; the D is unclear. V lost 1 base, J lost 2 bases, and 9 bases lay in between. The CDR3 runs 14 residues. Germline V gene sequence: CDR1 SGHNT, CDR2 YYREEE (reference sequence). For the CDR3, the DNA is TGTGCCAGCAGCTTGTTCCTGCAGCAAGAGACCCAGTACTTC. It yields the protein CASSLFLQQETQYF.

The genes are TRBV11-2 and TRBJ2-5; D is possibly TRBD1 (5 bases). V lost 5 bases to trimming and J lost 4 bases, with 11 bases between them. The CDR3 runs to 13 residues. Germline CDR1 is SGHAT and CDR2 is FQNNGV. The CDR3 DNA reads TGTGCCAGCAGCGCGACAGATCGAGAGACCCAGTACTTC. This gives the protein CASSATDRETQYF.

The chain uses TRBV6-5 and TRBJ1-5; 7 positions agree with TRBD1. This CDR3 region has 15 residues. The germline V gene has CDR1 MNHEY and CDR2 SVGAGI. Trimming removed 5 bases from V and 3 bases from J; junction bases left unmatched: 7. DNA of the CDR3: TGTGCCAGCAGTCCCATCACAGGGGCCAATCAGCCCCAGCATTTT. Translated: CASSPITGANQPQHF.

This clone turned up a few times. The J gene is TRBJ1-2, the V gene TRBV9, with 8 positions matching TRBD1. Per germline, CDR1 SGDLS and CDR2 YYNGEE. This CDR3 is 16 amino acids long. Losses at the gene ends were 4 bases for V and 8 bases for J; bases not matched to a gene: 16. This CDR3 is CASSPKTGAGLRGYTF. CDR3 in DNA: TGTGCCAGCAGCCCCAAGACAGGGGCCGGTCTAAGAGGCTACACCTTC.

The rearrangement joins TRBV6-5 to TRBJ2-3, with 7 bases fitting TRBD1. J gave up 3 bases and V 6 bases, and 9 bases lay outside the gene matches. The CDR3 is 15 amino acids. Germline lookup yields CDR1 MNHEY and CDR2 SVGAGI. Here the CDR3 reads CASSPWTGGTDTQYF. DNA of the CDR3: TGTGCCAGCAGCCCCTGGACAGGAGGTACAGATACGCAGTATTTT.

V usage is TRBV24-1 and J usage is TRBJ2-3; D might be TRBD1 (5 bases). CDR1 is KGHDR and CDR2 is SFDVKD in the germline V gene. The CDR3 totals 14 residues. V lost 4 bases to trimming and J lost 1 base, with 8 bases between them. This CDR3 reads CATSEGVGTDTQYF. CDR3 nucleotides: TGTGCCACCAGTGAAGGGGTTGGCACAGATACGCAGTATTTT.

The V and J genes are TRBV18 and TRBJ1-5, with TRBD1 matching 7 bases. V was pared by 2 bases and J by 5 bases, with 6 bases of the junction left unmatched. Germline V gene sequence: CDR1 KGHSH, CDR2 LQKENI. CDR3 length: 15 amino acids. In DNA, the CDR3 is TGTGCCAGCTCACCATCCGACAGGGCCGATCAGCCCCAGCATTTT. Translated, it gives CASSPSDRADQPQHF. Drawing the rest from reference TRBV18 and TRBJ1-5, the complete variable domain is NAGVMQNPRHLVRRRGQEARLRCSPMKGHSHVYWYRQLPEEGLKFMVYLQKENIIDESGMPKERFSAEFPKEGPSILRIQQVVRGDSAAYFCASSPSDRADQPQHFGDGTRLSIL.